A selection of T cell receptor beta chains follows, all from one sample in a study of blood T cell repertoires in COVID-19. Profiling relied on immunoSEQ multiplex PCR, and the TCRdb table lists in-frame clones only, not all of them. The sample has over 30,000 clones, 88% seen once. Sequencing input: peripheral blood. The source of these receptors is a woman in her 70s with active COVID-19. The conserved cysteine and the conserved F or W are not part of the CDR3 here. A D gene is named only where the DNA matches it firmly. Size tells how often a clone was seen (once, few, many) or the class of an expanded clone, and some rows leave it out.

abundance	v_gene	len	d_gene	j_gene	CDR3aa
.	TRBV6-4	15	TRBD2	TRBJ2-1	ASSDSSKRGGYNEQF
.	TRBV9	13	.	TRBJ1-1	ASSVDPLGSPEAF
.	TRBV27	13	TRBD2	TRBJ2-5	ASSFVWGGRETQY
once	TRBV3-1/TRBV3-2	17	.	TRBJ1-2	ASSPSFGQNVLSRYGYT
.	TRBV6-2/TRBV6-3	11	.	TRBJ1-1	ASSYSGGAEAF
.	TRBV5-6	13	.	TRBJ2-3	ASSLAGLRTDTQY
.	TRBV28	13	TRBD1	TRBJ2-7	ASSFPGTGSYEQY
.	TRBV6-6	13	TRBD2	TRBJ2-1	ASSFASGGYNEQF
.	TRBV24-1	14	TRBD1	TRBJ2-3	ATSDGRQGGTDTQY
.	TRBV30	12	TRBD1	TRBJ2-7	AWSGGQGSYEQY
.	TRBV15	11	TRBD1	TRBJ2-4	ATTSNRGNIQY
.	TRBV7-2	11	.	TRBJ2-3	ASNKGVRDTQY
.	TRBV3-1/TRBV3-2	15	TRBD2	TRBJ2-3	ASSSLAGGARGDTQY
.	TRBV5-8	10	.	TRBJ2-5	ASSPLGETQY
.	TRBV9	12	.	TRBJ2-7	ASSVRGQSSEQY
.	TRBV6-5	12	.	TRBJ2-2	ASSYSNEGGELF
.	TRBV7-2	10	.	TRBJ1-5	ASSFQDQPQH
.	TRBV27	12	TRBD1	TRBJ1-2	ASSSRTGPFGYT
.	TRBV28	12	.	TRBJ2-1	ASGTSGFYNEQF
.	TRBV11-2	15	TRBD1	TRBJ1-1	ASSSHQMGQGFTEAF
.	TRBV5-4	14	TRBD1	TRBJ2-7	ASSVPLGQGPYEQY
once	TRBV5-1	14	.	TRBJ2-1	ASSLTKRGTYNEQF
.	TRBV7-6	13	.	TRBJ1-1	ASSLAPDMNTEAF
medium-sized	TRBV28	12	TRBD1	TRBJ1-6	ASSLTGGHSPLH
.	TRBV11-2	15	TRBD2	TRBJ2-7	ASSLAGTSGAAYEQY
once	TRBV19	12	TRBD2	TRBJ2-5	ASSISGGRETQY
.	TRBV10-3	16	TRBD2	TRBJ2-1	AISDSGLLAGAYNEQF
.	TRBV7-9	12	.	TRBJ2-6	ASSPFSGANVLT
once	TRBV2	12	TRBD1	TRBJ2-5	ASRSGTGLQTQY
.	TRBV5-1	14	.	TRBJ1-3	ASSLASGFSGNTIY
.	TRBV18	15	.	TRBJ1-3	ASSPPGQSLSGNTIY
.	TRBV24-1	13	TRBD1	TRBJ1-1	ATRDRGSADTEAF
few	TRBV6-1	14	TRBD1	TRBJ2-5	ASSEMRGQAQETQY
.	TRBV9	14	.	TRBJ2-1	ASSVLPAGRNNEQF
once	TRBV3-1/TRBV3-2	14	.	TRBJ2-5	ASSQGGGSGGETQY
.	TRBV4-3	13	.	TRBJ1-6	ASSQDVSYNSPLH
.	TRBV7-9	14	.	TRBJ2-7	ASSPLGGIHPYEQY
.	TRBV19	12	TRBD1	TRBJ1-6	ASSLQGMNSPLH
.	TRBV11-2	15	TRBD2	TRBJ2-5	ASSLGGGSGVMGTQY
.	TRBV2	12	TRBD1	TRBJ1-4	ASRGTGRAEKLF
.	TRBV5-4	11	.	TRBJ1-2	ASSLPGRDGYT
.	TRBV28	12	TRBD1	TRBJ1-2	ASGEGALGYGYT
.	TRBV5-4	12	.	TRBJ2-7	ASSLGGGSYEQY
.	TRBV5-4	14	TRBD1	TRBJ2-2	ASSWDRGSYTGELF
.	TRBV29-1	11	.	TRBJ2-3	SVEADSFDTQY
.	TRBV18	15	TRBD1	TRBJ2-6	ASSPRDRVSGANVLT
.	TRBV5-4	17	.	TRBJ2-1	ASSLEGQPIHPFYNEQF
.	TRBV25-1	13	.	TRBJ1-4	ASSESWGGSEKLF
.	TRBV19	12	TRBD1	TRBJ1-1	ASSLQGANTEAF
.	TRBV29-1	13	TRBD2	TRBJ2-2	SVPGLAGDTGELF
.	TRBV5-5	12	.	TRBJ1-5	ASSLFWGGQPQH
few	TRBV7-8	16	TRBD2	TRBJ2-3	ASSLAPGLAPPGGTQY
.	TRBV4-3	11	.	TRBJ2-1	ASSPGQRDEQF
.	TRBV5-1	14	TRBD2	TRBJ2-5	ASSLGSSGGRETQY
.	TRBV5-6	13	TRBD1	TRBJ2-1	ASSADRGQFHEQF